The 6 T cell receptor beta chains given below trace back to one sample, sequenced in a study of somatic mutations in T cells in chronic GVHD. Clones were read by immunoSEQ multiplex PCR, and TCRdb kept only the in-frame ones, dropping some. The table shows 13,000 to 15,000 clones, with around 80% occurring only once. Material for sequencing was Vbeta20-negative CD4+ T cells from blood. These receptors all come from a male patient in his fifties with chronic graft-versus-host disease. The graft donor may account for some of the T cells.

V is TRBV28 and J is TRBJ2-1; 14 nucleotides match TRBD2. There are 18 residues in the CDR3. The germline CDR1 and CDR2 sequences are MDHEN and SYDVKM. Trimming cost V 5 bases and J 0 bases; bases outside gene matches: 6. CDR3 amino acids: CASSRGLAGGFSYNEQFF. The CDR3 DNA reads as TGTGCCAGCAGTCGAGGACTAGCGGGGGGTTTCTCCTACAATGAGCAGTTCTTC.

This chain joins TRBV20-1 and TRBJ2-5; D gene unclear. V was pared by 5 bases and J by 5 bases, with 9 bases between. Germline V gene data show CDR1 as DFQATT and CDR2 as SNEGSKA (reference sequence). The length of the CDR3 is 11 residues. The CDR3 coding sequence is TGCAGTGCTCCCTTCGGGGAGACCCAGTACTTC. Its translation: CSAPFGETQYF.

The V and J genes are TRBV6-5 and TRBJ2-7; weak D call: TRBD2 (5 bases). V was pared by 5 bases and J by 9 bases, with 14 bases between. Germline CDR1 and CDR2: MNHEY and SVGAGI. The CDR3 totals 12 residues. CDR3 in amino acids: CASSREGGGQYF. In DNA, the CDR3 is TGTGCCAGCAGTCGCGAAGGAGGCGGGCAGTACTTC.

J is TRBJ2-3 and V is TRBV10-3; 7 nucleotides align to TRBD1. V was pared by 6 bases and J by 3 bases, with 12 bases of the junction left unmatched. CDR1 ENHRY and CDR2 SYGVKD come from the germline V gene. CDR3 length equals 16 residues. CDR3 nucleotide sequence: TGTGCCATCAGCATGCCCTCGGCAGGGGGTACAGATACGCAGTATTTT. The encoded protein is CAISMPSAGGTDTQYF.

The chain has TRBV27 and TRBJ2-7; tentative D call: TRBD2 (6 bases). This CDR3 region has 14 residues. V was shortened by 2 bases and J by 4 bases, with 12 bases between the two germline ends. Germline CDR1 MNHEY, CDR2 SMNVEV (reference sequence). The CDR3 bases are TGTGCCAGCAGTTTAGGAGGGGTTGGGTACGAGCAGTACTTC. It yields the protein CASSLGGVGYEQYF.

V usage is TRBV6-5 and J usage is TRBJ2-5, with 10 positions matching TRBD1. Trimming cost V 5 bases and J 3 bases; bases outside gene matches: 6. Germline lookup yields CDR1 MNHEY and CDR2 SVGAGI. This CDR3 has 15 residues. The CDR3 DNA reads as TGTGCCAGCAGTCAGCAGACAGGGGGCAAAGAGACCCAGTACTTC. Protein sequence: CASSQQTGGKETQYF.